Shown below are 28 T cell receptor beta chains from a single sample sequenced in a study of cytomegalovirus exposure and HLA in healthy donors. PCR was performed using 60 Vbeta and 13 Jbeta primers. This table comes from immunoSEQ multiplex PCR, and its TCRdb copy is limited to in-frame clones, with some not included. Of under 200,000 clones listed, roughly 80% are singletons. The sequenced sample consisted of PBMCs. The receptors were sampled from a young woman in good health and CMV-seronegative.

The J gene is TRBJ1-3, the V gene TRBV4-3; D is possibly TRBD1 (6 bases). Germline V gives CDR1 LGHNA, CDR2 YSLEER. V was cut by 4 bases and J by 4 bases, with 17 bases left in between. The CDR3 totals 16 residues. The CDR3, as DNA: TGCGCCAGCAGCCCTCTGCCAGGGGCCGGCGGAAACACCATATATTTT. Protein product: CASSPLPGAGGNTIYF.

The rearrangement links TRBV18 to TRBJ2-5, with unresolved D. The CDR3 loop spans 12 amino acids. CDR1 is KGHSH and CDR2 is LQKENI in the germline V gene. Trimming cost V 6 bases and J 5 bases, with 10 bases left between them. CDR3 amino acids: CASSGFMETQYF. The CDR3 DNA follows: TGTGCCAGCTCCGGGTTCATGGAGACCCAGTACTTC.

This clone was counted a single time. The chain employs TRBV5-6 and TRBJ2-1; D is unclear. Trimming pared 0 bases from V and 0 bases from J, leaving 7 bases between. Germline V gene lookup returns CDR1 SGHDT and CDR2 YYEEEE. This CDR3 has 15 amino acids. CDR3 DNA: TGTGCCAGCAGCTTGGGTCATAGCTCCTACAATGAGCAGTTCTTC. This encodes CASSLGHSSYNEQFF.

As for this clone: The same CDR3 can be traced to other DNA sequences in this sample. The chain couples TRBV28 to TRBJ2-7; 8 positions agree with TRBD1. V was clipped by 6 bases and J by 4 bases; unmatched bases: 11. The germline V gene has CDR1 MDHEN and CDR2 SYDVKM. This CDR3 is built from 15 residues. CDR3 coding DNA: TGTGCCAGCAGGCGATCCGGGACAGGACTTTACGAGCAGTACTTC. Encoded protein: CASRRSGTGLYEQYF.

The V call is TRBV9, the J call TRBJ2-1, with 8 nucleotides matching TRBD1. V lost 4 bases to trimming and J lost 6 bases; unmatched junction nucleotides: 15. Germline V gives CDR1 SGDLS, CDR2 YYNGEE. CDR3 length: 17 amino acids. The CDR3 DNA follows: TGTGCCAGCAGCCCCAGGGGGACAGGAGTTGGTGGCAATGAGCAGTTCTTC. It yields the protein CASSPRGTGVGGNEQFF.

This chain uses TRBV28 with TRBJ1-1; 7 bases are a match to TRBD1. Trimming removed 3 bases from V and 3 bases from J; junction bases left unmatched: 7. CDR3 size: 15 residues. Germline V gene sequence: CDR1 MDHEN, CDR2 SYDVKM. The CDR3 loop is CASSLLTGEDTEAFF. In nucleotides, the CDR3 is TGTGCCAGCAGTTTGCTAACAGGGGAGGACACTGAAGCTTTCTTT.

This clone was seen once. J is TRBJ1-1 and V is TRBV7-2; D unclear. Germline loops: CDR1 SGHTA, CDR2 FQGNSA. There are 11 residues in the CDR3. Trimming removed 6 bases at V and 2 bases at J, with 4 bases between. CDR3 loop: CASRANTEAFF. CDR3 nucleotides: TGTGCCAGCAGGGCAAACACTGAAGCTTTCTTT.

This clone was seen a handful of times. CDR3 nucleotides: TGCGCCAGCAGCCCCGGAACAGACGGAGCTTTCTTT. It yields the protein CASSPGTDGAFF. This rearrangement joins TRBV5-1 to TRBJ1-1; D unresolved. CDR1 and CDR2 from the germline V gene are SGHRS and YFSETQ. The CDR3 consists of 12 residues. V was cut by 4 bases and J by 10 bases, with 14 bases left in between.

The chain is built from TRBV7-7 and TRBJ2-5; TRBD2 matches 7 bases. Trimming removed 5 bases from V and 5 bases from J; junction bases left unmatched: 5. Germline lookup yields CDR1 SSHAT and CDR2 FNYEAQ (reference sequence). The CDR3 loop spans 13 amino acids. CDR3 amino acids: CASSRGGVETQYF. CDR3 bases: TGTGCCAGCAGCCGGGGAGGGGTCGAGACCCAGTACTTC.

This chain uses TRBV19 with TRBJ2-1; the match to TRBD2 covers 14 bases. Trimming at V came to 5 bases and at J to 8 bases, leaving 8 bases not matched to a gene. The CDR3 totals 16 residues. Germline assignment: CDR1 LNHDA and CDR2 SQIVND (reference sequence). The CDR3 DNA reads TGTGCCAGTAGTTCGGGACTAGCGGGAGTAAGAGATGAGCAGTTCTTC. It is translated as CASSSGLAGVRDEQFF.

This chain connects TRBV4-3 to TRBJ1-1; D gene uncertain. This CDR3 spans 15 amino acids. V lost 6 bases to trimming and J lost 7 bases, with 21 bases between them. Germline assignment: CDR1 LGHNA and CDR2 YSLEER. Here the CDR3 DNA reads TGCGCCAGCAGACCTATCCTTCGGGAAGAAAGTGAAGCTTTCTTT. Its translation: CASRPILREESEAFF.

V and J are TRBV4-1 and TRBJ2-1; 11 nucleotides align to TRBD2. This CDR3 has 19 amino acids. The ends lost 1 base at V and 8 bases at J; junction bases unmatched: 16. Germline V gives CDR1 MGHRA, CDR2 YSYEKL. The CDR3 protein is CASSQGLGLAGGRNDEQFF. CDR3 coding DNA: TGCGCCAGCAGCCAAGGGTTGGGGCTAGCGGGAGGCCGGAACGATGAGCAGTTCTTC.

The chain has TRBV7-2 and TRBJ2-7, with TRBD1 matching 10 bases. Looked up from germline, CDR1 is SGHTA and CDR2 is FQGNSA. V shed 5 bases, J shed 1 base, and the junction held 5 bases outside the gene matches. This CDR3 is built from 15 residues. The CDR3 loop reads CASSQDRGQSYEQYF. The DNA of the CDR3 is TGTGCCAGCAGCCAAGACAGGGGGCAGTCCTACGAGCAGTACTTC.

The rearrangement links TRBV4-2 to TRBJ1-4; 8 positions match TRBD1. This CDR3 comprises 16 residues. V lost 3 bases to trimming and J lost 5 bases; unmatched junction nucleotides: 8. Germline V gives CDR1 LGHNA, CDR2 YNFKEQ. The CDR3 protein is CASSHATGVSNEKLFF. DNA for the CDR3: TGTGCCAGCAGCCACGCGACAGGGGTCTCGAATGAAAAACTGTTTTTT.

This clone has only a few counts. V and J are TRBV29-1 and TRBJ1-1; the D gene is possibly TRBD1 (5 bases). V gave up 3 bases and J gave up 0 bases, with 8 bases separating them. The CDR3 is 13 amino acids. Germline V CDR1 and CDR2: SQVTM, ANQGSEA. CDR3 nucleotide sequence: TGCAGCGTTGAGGGGCAGATGAACACTGAAGCTTTCTTT. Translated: CSVEGQMNTEAFF.

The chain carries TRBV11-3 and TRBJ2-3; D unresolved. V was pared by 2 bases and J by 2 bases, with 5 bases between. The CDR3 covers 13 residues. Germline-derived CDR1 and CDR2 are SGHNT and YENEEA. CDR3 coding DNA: TGTGCCAGCAGCTTACGAGACACAGATACGCAGTATTTT. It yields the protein CASSLRDTDTQYF.

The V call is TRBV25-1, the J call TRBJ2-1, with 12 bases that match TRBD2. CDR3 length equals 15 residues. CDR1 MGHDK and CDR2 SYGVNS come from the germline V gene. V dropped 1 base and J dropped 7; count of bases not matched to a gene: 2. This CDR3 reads CASSELLAGGNEQFF. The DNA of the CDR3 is TGTGCCAGCAGTGAATTACTAGCGGGAGGTAATGAGCAGTTCTTC.

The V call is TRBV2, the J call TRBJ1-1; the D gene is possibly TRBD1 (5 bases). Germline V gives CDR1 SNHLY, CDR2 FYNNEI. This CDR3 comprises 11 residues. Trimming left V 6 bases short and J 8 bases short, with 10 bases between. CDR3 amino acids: CASRIQVEAFF. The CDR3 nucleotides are TGTGCCAGCAGGATACAGGTCGAAGCTTTCTTT.

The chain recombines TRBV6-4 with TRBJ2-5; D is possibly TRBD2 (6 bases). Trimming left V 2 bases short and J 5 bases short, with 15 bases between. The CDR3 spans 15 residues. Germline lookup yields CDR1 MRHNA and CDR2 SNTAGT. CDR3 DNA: TGTGCCAGCAGTGACCCCCCCCTAGCGAATGAGACCCAGTACTTC. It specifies CASSDPPLANETQYF.

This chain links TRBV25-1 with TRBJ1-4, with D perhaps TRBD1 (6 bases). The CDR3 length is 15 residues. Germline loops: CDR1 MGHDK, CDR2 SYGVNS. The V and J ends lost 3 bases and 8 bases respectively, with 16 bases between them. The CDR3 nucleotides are TGTGCCAGCAGTGACCCAAAAACAGGGAGAGAAAAACTGTTTTTT. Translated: CASSDPKTGREKLFF.

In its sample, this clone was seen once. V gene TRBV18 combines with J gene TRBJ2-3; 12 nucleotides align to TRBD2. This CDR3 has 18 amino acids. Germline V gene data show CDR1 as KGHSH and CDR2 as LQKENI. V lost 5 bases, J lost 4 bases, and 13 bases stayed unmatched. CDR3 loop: CASSETTGTSGRADTQYF. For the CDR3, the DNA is TGTGCCAGCTCAGAAACGACCGGGACTAGCGGGCGGGCAGATACGCAGTATTTT.

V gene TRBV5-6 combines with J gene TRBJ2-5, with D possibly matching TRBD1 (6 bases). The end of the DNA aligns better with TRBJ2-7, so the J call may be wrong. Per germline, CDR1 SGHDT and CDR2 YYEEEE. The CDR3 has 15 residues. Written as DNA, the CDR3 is TGTGCCAGCGAACCAGGGGCTTTAGACTCCTACGAGCAGTACTTC. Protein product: CASEPGALDSYEQYF.

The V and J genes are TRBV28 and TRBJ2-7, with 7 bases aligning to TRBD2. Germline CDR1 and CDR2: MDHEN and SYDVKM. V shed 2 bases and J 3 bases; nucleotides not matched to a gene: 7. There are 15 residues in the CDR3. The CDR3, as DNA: TGTGCCAGCAGTTTACTTGGGGAGGGTGACTACGAGCAGTACTTC. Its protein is CASSLLGEGDYEQYF.

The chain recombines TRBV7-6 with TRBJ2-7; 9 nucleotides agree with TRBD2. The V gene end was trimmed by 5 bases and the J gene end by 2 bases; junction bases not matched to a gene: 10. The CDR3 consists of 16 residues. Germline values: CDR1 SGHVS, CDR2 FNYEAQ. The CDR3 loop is CASSPTPSGTAYEQYF. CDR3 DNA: TGTGCCAGCAGCCCTACCCCTAGCGGGACCGCCTACGAGCAGTACTTC.

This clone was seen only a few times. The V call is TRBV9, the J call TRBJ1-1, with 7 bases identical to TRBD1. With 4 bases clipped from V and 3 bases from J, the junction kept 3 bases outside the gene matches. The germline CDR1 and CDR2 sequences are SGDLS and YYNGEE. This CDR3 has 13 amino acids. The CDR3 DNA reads TGTGCCAGCAGCCGGGACAGTGACACTGAAGCTTTCTTT. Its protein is CASSRDSDTEAFF.

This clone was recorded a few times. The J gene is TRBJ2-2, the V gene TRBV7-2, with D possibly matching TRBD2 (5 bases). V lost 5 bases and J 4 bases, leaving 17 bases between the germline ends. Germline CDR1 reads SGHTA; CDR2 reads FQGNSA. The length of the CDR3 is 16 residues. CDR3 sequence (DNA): TGTGCCAGCAGCCTCCGGACTCAAACCGGCACCGGGGAGCTGTTTTTT. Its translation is CASSLRTQTGTGELFF.

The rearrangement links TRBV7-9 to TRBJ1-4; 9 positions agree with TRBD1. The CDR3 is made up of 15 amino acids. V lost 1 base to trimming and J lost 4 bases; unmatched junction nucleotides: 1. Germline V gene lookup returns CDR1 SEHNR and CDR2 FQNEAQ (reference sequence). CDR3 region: CASSLVGQGNEKLFF. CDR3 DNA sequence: TGTGCCAGCAGCTTAGTGGGACAGGGTAATGAAAAACTGTTTTTT.

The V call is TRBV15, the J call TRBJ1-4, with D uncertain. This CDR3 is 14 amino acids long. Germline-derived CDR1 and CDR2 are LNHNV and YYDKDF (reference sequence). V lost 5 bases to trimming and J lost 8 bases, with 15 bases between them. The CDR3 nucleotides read TGTGCCACCAGCGCCCGACGGGGTGGAGAAAAACTGTTTTTT. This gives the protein CATSARRGGEKLFF.